A selection of T cell receptor beta chains follows, all from one sample in a study of T cells after posttransplantation cyclophosphamide. Measured with immunoSEQ multiplex PCR; TCRdb has only the in-frame clones, and not every one. Of 10,000 to 13,000 clones listed, approximately 86% are singletons. This sample comprised CD4+ T cells sorted from PBMCs, obtained after allogeneic stem cell transplant with posttransplant cyclophosphamide. The receptors were gathered from a young adult male patient who received an allogeneic stem cell transplant from a related donor, was CMV-positive, and had acute GVHD only. A subset of T cells may come from the graft donor. Both conserved end residues are part of each CDR3. Fields, in order: J gene, V gene, D gene, clone size, CDR3 DNA, CDR3 protein. The D gene is left open where the match is weak. Not all rows give a size; the values are once, few, many and, for expanded clones, a class.

J gene: TRBJ2-5; V gene: TRBV5-6; D gene: NA; clone size: NA; CDR3 DNA: TGTGCCAGCAGCTTGGGGACAGTCCAAGAGACCCAGTACTTC; CDR3 protein: CASSLGTVQETQYF
J gene: TRBJ2-3; V gene: TRBV19; D gene: TRBD2; clone size: NA; CDR3 DNA: TGTGCCAGTAGTATCGGGACTAGCGGGACGCTTCGGACAGATACGCAGTATTTT; CDR3 protein: CASSIGTSGTLRTDTQYF
J gene: TRBJ1-2; V gene: TRBV20-1; D gene: NA; clone size: NA; CDR3 DNA: TGCAGTGCTAATGGAGTAAGAGGCTACACCTTC; CDR3 protein: CSANGVRGYTF
J gene: TRBJ2-6; V gene: TRBV5-1; D gene: NA; clone size: NA; CDR3 DNA: TGCGCCAGCAGCTTGGCCGAGGAAACCTCCTCTGGGGCCAACGTCCTGACTTTC; CDR3 protein: CASSLAEETSSGANVLTF
J gene: TRBJ1-2; V gene: TRBV4-3; D gene: TRBD1; clone size: NA; CDR3 DNA: TGCGCCAGCAGCCAAGGCTCCGCGGACAGGGGGGTTGGCTACACCTTC; CDR3 protein: CASSQGSADRGVGYTF
J gene: TRBJ2-7; V gene: TRBV7-2; D gene: NA; clone size: NA; CDR3 DNA: TGTGCCAGCAGCTTGGGACTTGTGATTTACGAGCAGTACTTC; CDR3 protein: CASSLGLVIYEQYF
J gene: TRBJ1-5; V gene: TRBV6-1; D gene: NA; clone size: NA; CDR3 DNA: TGTGCCAGCACTTCAGGAGGGCCCGGAGGTCTGCCCCAGCATTTT; CDR3 protein: CASTSGGPGGLPQHF
J gene: TRBJ1-6; V gene: TRBV5-4; D gene: TRBD1; clone size: few; CDR3 DNA: TGTGCCAGCAGCTTGGACAGGGGTTCCAATTCACCCCTCCACTTT; CDR3 protein: CASSLDRGSNSPLHF
J gene: TRBJ1-4; V gene: TRBV19; D gene: TRBD1; clone size: NA; CDR3 DNA: TGTGCCAGTAGTGTTCAGGGGGCCCGGCAGGAAAAACTGTTTTTT; CDR3 protein: CASSVQGARQEKLFF
J gene: TRBJ2-7; V gene: TRBV5-6; D gene: NA; clone size: NA; CDR3 DNA: TGTGCCAGCAGCAGTAGACACCGAACCTACGAGCAGTACTTC; CDR3 protein: CASSSRHRTYEQYF
J gene: TRBJ1-6; V gene: TRBV19; D gene: TRBD1; clone size: NA; CDR3 DNA: TGTGCCAGTAATCTTGACAGGGGTAGAGGTTCACCCCTCCACTTT; CDR3 protein: CASNLDRGRGSPLHF
J gene: TRBJ2-7; V gene: TRBV18; D gene: NA; clone size: NA; CDR3 DNA: TGTGCCAGCTCACCCCCCGAGGGCGAGCAGTACTTC; CDR3 protein: CASSPPEGEQYF
J gene: TRBJ2-1; V gene: TRBV7-2; D gene: TRBD2; clone size: NA; CDR3 DNA: TGTGCCAGCAGCTTAGCTGGCGGGGGTAATGGGAATGAGCAGTTCTTC; CDR3 protein: CASSLAGGGNGNEQFF
J gene: TRBJ2-1; V gene: TRBV4-2; D gene: TRBD2; clone size: NA; CDR3 DNA: TGTGCCAGCAGCCTCTCAGTCGGGACTAGCGGGGTCCATGAGCAGTTCTTC; CDR3 protein: CASSLSVGTSGVHEQFF
J gene: TRBJ2-2; V gene: TRBV10-1; D gene: TRBD1; clone size: NA; CDR3 DNA: TGCGCCAGCCGACCGGGACAGAGGAACACCGGGGAGCTGTTTTTT; CDR3 protein: CASRPGQRNTGELFF
J gene: TRBJ1-1; V gene: TRBV7-6; D gene: TRBD1; clone size: few; CDR3 DNA: TGTGCCAGCAGCGCACAGGGGGTCTACACTGAAGCTTTCTTT; CDR3 protein: CASSAQGVYTEAFF
J gene: TRBJ2-7; V gene: TRBV6-1; D gene: NA; clone size: NA; CDR3 DNA: TGTGCCAGCAGCCCTGGGCAGCGGAGACAGTACTTC; CDR3 protein: CASSPGQRRQYF
J gene: TRBJ2-4; V gene: TRBV7-9; D gene: NA; clone size: NA; CDR3 DNA: TGTGCCAGCAGCCAGGGTAGTAACATTCAGTACTTC; CDR3 protein: CASSQGSNIQYF
J gene: TRBJ1-3; V gene: TRBV7-6; D gene: NA; clone size: NA; CDR3 DNA: TGTGCCAGCAGCTTAGCGGGACTTAGCTCTGGAAACACCATATATTTT; CDR3 protein: CASSLAGLSSGNTIYF
J gene: TRBJ2-7; V gene: TRBV28; D gene: NA; clone size: NA; CDR3 DNA: TGTGCCAGCAGTTTGAGTTCCTACGAGCAGTACTTC; CDR3 protein: CASSLSSYEQYF
J gene: TRBJ2-3; V gene: TRBV2; D gene: TRBD2; clone size: NA; CDR3 DNA: TGTGCCAGCAGTGGGGGTGCAGCGGGGGGCACAGATACGCAGTATTTT; CDR3 protein: CASSGGAAGGTDTQYF
J gene: TRBJ2-7; V gene: TRBV19; D gene: TRBD1; clone size: NA; CDR3 DNA: TGTGCCAGTAGTATTTTCCCCCGGGACAGTCGCTCCTACGAGCAGTACTTC; CDR3 protein: CASSIFPRDSRSYEQYF
J gene: TRBJ2-7; V gene: TRBV7-6; D gene: TRBD2; clone size: NA; CDR3 DNA: TGTGCCAGCAGCTCCTCTAGCGGGGGCCGCTACGAGCAGTACTTC; CDR3 protein: CASSSSSGGRYEQYF
J gene: TRBJ2-3; V gene: TRBV9; D gene: TRBD1; clone size: NA; CDR3 DNA: TGTGCCAGCAGCGTAGAAGGGACAGGGGTCGATACGCAGTATTTT; CDR3 protein: CASSVEGTGVDTQYF
J gene: TRBJ2-2; V gene: TRBV19; D gene: TRBD2; clone size: NA; CDR3 DNA: TGTGCCAGTACCCCAACTGGGGGGGGCACCGGGGAGCTGTTTTTT; CDR3 protein: CASTPTGGGTGELFF
J gene: TRBJ1-5; V gene: TRBV9; D gene: NA; clone size: NA; CDR3 DNA: TGTGCCAGCAGTGGGGGGGTTAGCTCTCAGCCCCAGCATTTT; CDR3 protein: CASSGGVSSQPQHF
J gene: TRBJ1-1; V gene: TRBV5-4; D gene: NA; clone size: NA; CDR3 DNA: TGTGCCAGCAGCCAGTCAGGCAGTGACCGAGCTTTCTTT; CDR3 protein: CASSQSGSDRAFF
J gene: TRBJ1-3; V gene: TRBV30; D gene: NA; clone size: NA; CDR3 DNA: TGTGCCTGGATTTCACAGAAGTACTCTGGAAACACCATATATTTT; CDR3 protein: CAWISQKYSGNTIYF
J gene: TRBJ2-7; V gene: TRBV19; D gene: TRBD1; clone size: NA; CDR3 DNA: TGTGCCAGTAGGGGAGGACAGGGTTACTCCTACGAGCAGTACTTC; CDR3 protein: CASRGGQGYSYEQYF
J gene: TRBJ2-3; V gene: TRBV5-1; D gene: TRBD2; clone size: NA; CDR3 DNA: TGCGCCAGCAGCAGCTGGACTAGCGATCGAGATACGCAGTATTTT; CDR3 protein: CASSSWTSDRDTQYF
J gene: TRBJ2-3; V gene: TRBV10-3; D gene: TRBD1; clone size: NA; CDR3 DNA: TGTGCCATCCAAGCCGGGACAGGGGCGGGAGATACGCAGTATTTT; CDR3 protein: CAIQAGTGAGDTQYF
J gene: TRBJ1-2; V gene: TRBV5-8; D gene: NA; clone size: NA; CDR3 DNA: TGTGCCAGCAGCTTTACCCAGGTCAATGGCTACACCTTC; CDR3 protein: CASSFTQVNGYTF
J gene: TRBJ2-5; V gene: TRBV5-1; D gene: TRBD1; clone size: NA; CDR3 DNA: TGCGCCAGCAGCGTCGATCCAGGGGGCGGGGAGACCCAGTACTTC; CDR3 protein: CASSVDPGGGETQYF
J gene: TRBJ1-1; V gene: TRBV7-2; D gene: TRBD1; clone size: NA; CDR3 DNA: TGTGCCAGCAGCGCGCGCACAGGGGGCATTAAGGCTTTCTTT; CDR3 protein: CASSARTGGIKAFF
J gene: TRBJ1-5; V gene: TRBV4-3; D gene: NA; clone size: NA; CDR3 DNA: TGCGCCAGCAGCCAAGATACGGTAGTAAATCAGCCCCAGCATTTT; CDR3 protein: CASSQDTVVNQPQHF
J gene: TRBJ2-2; V gene: TRBV9; D gene: TRBD2; clone size: NA; CDR3 DNA: TGTGCCAGCAGCGTAAACCTAGCGGCCCAAACCGGGGAGCTGTTTTTT; CDR3 protein: CASSVNLAAQTGELFF
J gene: TRBJ2-4; V gene: TRBV6-5; D gene: NA; clone size: NA; CDR3 DNA: TGTGCCAGCAGAAGACAGGTTAGTTACATTCAGTACTTC; CDR3 protein: CASRRQVSYIQYF
J gene: TRBJ1-2; V gene: TRBV29-1; D gene: TRBD1; clone size: NA; CDR3 DNA: TGCAGCGCCCAGACAGGGGTTGAGTATGGCTACACCTTC; CDR3 protein: CSAQTGVEYGYTF
J gene: TRBJ2-1; V gene: TRBV4-2; D gene: TRBD2; clone size: NA; CDR3 DNA: TGTGCCAGCCAACAAGAGCGGGGAACCTACAATGAGCAGTTCTTC; CDR3 protein: CASQQERGTYNEQFF
J gene: TRBJ1-3; V gene: TRBV18; D gene: TRBD1; clone size: NA; CDR3 DNA: TGTGCCAGCTCACCACAGGGGGCGCCCGGAAACACCATATATTTT; CDR3 protein: CASSPQGAPGNTIYF